These 16 T cell receptor beta chains share one sample of origin, sequenced in a study of cytomegalovirus exposure and HLA in healthy donors. TCRdb keeps only in-frame clones here, not all; method: immunoSEQ multiplex PCR. The sample consists of approximately 100,000 clones, approximately 93% of them appearing once. Sequencing was carried out using PBMCs. These TCRs come from a woman aged 25 to 39 in good health and CMV-seropositive.

This clone was recorded a few times. The J gene is TRBJ1-2, the V gene TRBV30; the D is unclear. Germline loops: CDR1 GTSNPN, CDR2 SVGIG (reference sequence). The CDR3 extends over 12 amino acids. Deletions cut 1 base from V and 8 bases from J, with 11 bases between. The CDR3 bases are TGTGCCTGGAGTGAGACTATTGGGGGCTACACCTTC. Protein product: CAWSETIGGYTF. Together with reference TRBV30 and TRBJ1-2, the CDR3 gives the full variable domain: SQTIHQWPATLVQPVGSPLSLECTVEGTSNPNLYWYRQAAGRGLQLLFYSVGIGQISSEVPQNLSASRPQDRQFILSSKKLLLSDSGFYLCAWSETIGGYTFGSGTRLTVV.

The rearrangement links TRBV15 to TRBJ1-3, with 9 bases that match TRBD1. Germline loops: CDR1 LNHNV, CDR2 YYDKDF (reference sequence). The CDR3 is 16 residues long. V was clipped by 6 bases and J by 7 bases; unmatched bases: 13. In nucleotides, the CDR3 is TGTGCCACCAGACGATTAACAGGGGGCTGGGGGAACACCATATATTTT. Translating gives CATRRLTGGWGNTIYF.

The chain uses TRBV5-3 and TRBJ2-1; the D gene is possibly TRBD1 (5 bases). TRBV5-3 is labeled an ORF, and its function is uncertain. V lost 0 bases, J lost 15 bases, and 13 bases lay in between. The CDR3 totals 12 residues. Written as DNA, the CDR3 is TGTGCCAGAAGCTTGGTAAGGGGCCAGGGGTTCTTC. Translation: CARSLVRGQGFF.

This clone was observed a handful of times. This chain joins TRBV18 and TRBJ2-2, with 9 bases fitting TRBD2. Per the germline V gene, CDR1 is KGHSH and CDR2 is LQKENI. The CDR3 totals 16 residues. The V and J ends lost 5 bases and 4 bases, in that order; junction bases with no gene match: 8. The CDR3 region is CASSELAGEVTGELFF. CDR3 nucleotides: TGTGCCAGCTCAGAATTAGCGGGAGAAGTCACCGGGGAGCTGTTTTTT.

This clone showed up just a few times. The chain uses TRBV11-2 and TRBJ2-7; no firm D call. Trimming removed 0 bases at V and 0 bases at J, with 3 bases between. Germline V lookup: CDR1 SGHAT, CDR2 FQNNGV. The CDR3 totals 13 residues. The CDR3 here is CASSLESSYEQYF. The DNA for the CDR3 is TGTGCCAGCAGCTTAGAGAGCTCCTACGAGCAGTACTTC. Together with reference TRBV11-2 and TRBJ2-7, the CDR3 gives the full variable domain: EAGVAQSPRYKIIEKRQSVAFWCNPISGHATLYWYQQILGQGPKLLIQFQNNGVVDDSQLPKDRFSAERLKGVDSTLKIQPAKLEDSAVYLCASSLESSYEQYFGPGTRLTVT.

The chain links TRBV10-3 to TRBJ2-2; TRBD2 matches 11 bases. This CDR3 has 21 residues. CDR1 is ENHRY, CDR2 SYGVKD, per germline. After removal of 2 bases from V and 1 base from J, the junction contained 15 bases not matched to a gene. The CDR3: CAISEPNHGLAGPRNTGELFF. The CDR3 DNA reads as TGTGCCATCAGTGAGCCGAACCATGGACTAGCGGGCCCCCGGAACACCGGGGAGCTGTTTTTT.

The chain has TRBV11-2 and TRBJ1-4; weak D call: TRBD1 (5 bases). The CDR3 length is 14 residues. The germline V and J ends were trimmed by 7 bases and 1 base, with 10 bases remaining between them. From germline, CDR1 is SGHAT and CDR2 FQNNGV. The CDR3 protein is CASTQTETNEKLFF. The CDR3 coding sequence is TGTGCCAGCACCCAGACAGAAACTAATGAAAAACTGTTTTTT.

This clone has just one count. The rearrangement uses TRBV7-9 and TRBJ2-1; 8 bases are a match to TRBD1. CDR3 length: 16 amino acids. V shed 1 base, J shed 4 bases, and the junction held 6 bases outside the gene matches. Germline V gene data show CDR1 as SEHNR and CDR2 as FQNEAQ (reference sequence). The CDR3 nucleotides read TGTGCCAGCAGCTTAGGAAGACAGGGGAAATACAATGAGCAGTTCTTC. Protein sequence: CASSLGRQGKYNEQFF. Supplemented by reference TRBV7-9 and TRBJ2-1, the full variable domain reads DTGVSQNPRHKITKRGQNVTFRCDPISEHNRLYWYRQTLGQGPEFLTYFQNEAQLEKSRLLSDRFSAERPKGSFSTLEIQRTEQGDSAMYLCASSLGRQGKYNEQFFGPGTRLTVL.

This chain joins TRBV5-6 and TRBJ2-1; D gene uncertain. Germline CDR1 reads SGHDT; CDR2 reads YYEEEE. This CDR3 has 15 residues. The germline V and J ends were trimmed by 4 bases and 2 bases, with 13 bases remaining between them. Here the CDR3 reads CASSVPSGAYNEQFF. The CDR3 DNA is TGTGCCAGCAGCGTACCCTCCGGAGCCTACAATGAGCAGTTCTTC.

The J gene is TRBJ2-1, the V gene TRBV27; 10 nucleotides agree with TRBD2. The germline V gene encodes CDR1 MNHEY and CDR2 SMNVEV (reference sequence). V shed 3 bases, J shed 5 bases, and the junction held 7 bases outside the gene matches. The CDR3 is 16 amino acids. The CDR3 region is CASSFRGLATHNEQFF. CDR3 coding DNA: TGTGCCAGCAGTTTCCGGGGACTAGCGACCCACAATGAGCAGTTCTTC.

The chain employs TRBV5-1 and TRBJ2-5, with 9 bases identical to TRBD2. The junction had 11 bases not matched to a gene; V was cut back by 4 bases and J by 7 bases. The CDR3 has 15 amino acids. Germline V gene data show CDR1 as SGHRS and CDR2 as YFSETQ. The CDR3 sequence is CASSQLAGRAGTQYF. The CDR3 coding sequence is TGCGCCAGCAGCCAACTAGCGGGCAGGGCGGGGACCCAGTACTTC.

The chain joins TRBV9 to TRBJ2-3; TRBD1 is a possible D gene (5 bases). The CDR3 length is 14 residues. Germline assignment: CDR1 SGDLS and CDR2 YYNGEE. With 2 bases removed from V and 4 bases from J, the gap between germline ends came to 11 bases. The CDR3 loop reads CASSVEGVPDTQYF. The CDR3 DNA reads TGTGCCAGCAGCGTCGAAGGGGTCCCAGATACGCAGTATTTT.

V is TRBV7-8 and J is TRBJ2-5, with TRBD1 identical over 9 bases. This CDR3 is built from 14 residues. V was pared by 5 bases and J by 5 bases, with 6 bases of the junction left unmatched. Germline V gene sequence: CDR1 SGHVS, CDR2 FQNEAQ. The CDR3 nucleotides are TGTGCCAGCAGCGCCCGGGACAGGGCGGAGACCCAGTACTTC. It encodes CASSARDRAETQYF.

The chain carries TRBV28 and TRBJ2-7; 10 bases align to TRBD2. This CDR3 has 15 amino acids. Germline CDR1 MDHEN, CDR2 SYDVKM. J lost 6 bases, V lost 5 bases, and 10 bases had no gene match. In nucleotides, the CDR3 is TGTGCCAGCAGTATTAACCTGGGACTAGCGACCGAGCAGTACTTC. Translated: CASSINLGLATEQYF.

V is TRBV5-4 and J is TRBJ2-1; 7 nucleotides agree with TRBD2. Germline V gene sequence: CDR1 SGHNT, CDR2 YYREEE (reference sequence). The trim removed 4 bases at V and 3 bases at J, leaving 7 bases unmatched. The CDR3 is 15 amino acids. The CDR3 loop reads CASSPSGDSYNEQFF. In DNA, the CDR3 is TGTGCCAGCAGCCCGAGCGGGGATAGCTACAATGAGCAGTTCTTC.

The V call is TRBV27, the J call TRBJ2-1; weak D call: TRBD2 (5 bases). This CDR3 spans 16 amino acids. Trimming left V 6 bases short and J 2 bases short, with 17 bases between. The germline CDR1 and CDR2 sequences are MNHEY and SMNVEV (reference sequence). CDR3 in DNA: TGTGCCAGCAGAGCCAGCGGCCTAGTACCCTACAATGAGCAGTTCTTC. Translated: CASRASGLVPYNEQFF.